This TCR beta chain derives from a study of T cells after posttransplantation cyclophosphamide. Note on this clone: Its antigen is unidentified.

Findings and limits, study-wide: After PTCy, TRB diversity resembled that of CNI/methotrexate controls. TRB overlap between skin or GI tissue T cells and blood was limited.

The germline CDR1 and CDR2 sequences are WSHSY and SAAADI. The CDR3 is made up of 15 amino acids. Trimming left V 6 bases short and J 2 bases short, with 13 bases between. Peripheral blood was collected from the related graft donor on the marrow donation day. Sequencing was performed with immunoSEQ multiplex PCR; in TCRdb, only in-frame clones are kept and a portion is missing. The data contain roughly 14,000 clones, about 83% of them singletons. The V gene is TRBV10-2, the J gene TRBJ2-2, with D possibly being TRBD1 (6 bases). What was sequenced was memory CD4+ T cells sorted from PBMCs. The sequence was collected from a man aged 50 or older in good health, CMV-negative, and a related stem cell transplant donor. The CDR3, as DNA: TGCGCCAGCAGCCGGCAGGGGTCCAACACCGGGGAGCTGTTTTTT. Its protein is CASSRQGSNTGELFF.